A single sample is the source of the 5 T cell receptor beta chains below, sequenced in a study of blood T cell repertoires in COVID-19. Method: immunoSEQ multiplex PCR; TCRdb's copy keeps in-frame clones and lacks some. The sample has about 310,000 clones, 70% to 90% seen once. The sequenced sample was PBMCs or T cells enriched from blood (not recorded which). These receptors were taken from a woman aged 40 to 55 who had recovered from COVID-19.

J is TRBJ1-6 and V is TRBV27, with D unclear. This CDR3 comprises 16 residues. V lost 0 bases to trimming and J lost 0 bases, with 6 bases between them. Germline V gene lookup returns CDR1 MNHEY and CDR2 SMNVEV (reference sequence). CDR3 coding DNA: TGTGCCAGCAGTTTATCACAGAGCTCCTATAATTCACCCCTCCACTTT. Residues: CASSLSQSSYNSPLHF.

The V and J genes are TRBV10-3 and TRBJ2-1; 7 positions agree with TRBD1. The germline CDR1 and CDR2 sequences are ENHRY and SYGVKD. CDR3 length equals 15 residues. The ends lost 7 bases at V and 3 bases at J; junction bases unmatched: 9. CDR3 residues: CAIKRQGTVYNEQFF. For the CDR3, the DNA is TGTGCCATCAAAAGACAGGGAACAGTCTACAATGAGCAGTTCTTC.

In DNA form, the CDR3 reads TGCGCCAGCAGCGGACAGGGCGCTGGAAACACCATATATTTT. It specifies CASSGQGAGNTIYF. This sequence joins TRBV5-1 and TRBJ1-3; 8 positions match TRBD1. J was trimmed by 2 bases and V by 4 bases; bases with no gene match: 2. Germline CDR1 and CDR2: SGHRS and YFSETQ. There are 14 residues in the CDR3.

V usage is TRBV5-8 and J usage is TRBJ1-4; no clear D gene. CDR3 length: 15 residues. Trimming removed 1 base from V and 1 base from J, with 8 bases in between. Germline V CDR1 and CDR2: SGHTS, YDEGEE. DNA of the CDR3: TGTGCCAGCAGCTTGTGGGCGGGAACTAATGAAAAACTGTTTTTT. It encodes CASSLWAGTNEKLFF.

V gene TRBV19 combines with J gene TRBJ2-5, with TRBD1 identical over 9 bases. CDR1 LNHDA and CDR2 SQIVND come from the germline V gene (reference sequence). The V and J ends lost 5 bases and 5 bases, in that order; junction bases with no gene match: 9. The CDR3 runs to 15 residues. The CDR3: CASSLRDREWETQYF. In DNA form, the CDR3 reads TGTGCCAGTAGTCTTCGGGACAGGGAGTGGGAGACCCAGTACTTC.